This passage covers 26 T cell receptor beta chains from one sample sequenced in a study of T cell repertoires in cytomegalovirus infection. TCRdb recomputed calls from the reads with MiXCR, one row per CDR3 protein. In the table there are nearly 650,000 distinct CDR3 sequences, around 24% of which are singletons. Sequences were obtained from CD8+ T cells from PBMCs. The receptors originated from a human donor in good health (CMV status not recorded). Some clones in this sample may be carry-over from other donors' samples.

Many counts were recorded for this clonotype. The chain combines TRBV19 with TRBJ2-7; D ambiguous. Deletions cut 9 bases from V and 2 bases from J, with 14 bases between. In germline, CDR1 is LNHDA, CDR2 SQIVND (reference sequence). The CDR3 has 13 amino acids. The CDR3 region is CASSPGPTYEQYF. In nucleotides, the CDR3 is TGTGCCAGCAGCCCGGGCCCGACCTACGAGCAGTACTTC.

This clonotype was seen a few times. The rearrangement uses TRBV6-5 and TRBJ2-2; possible D gene TRBD2, 6 bases. This CDR3 has 15 residues. V lost 6 bases and J lost 0, with 11 bases in between. Germline CDR1 is MNHEY and CDR2 is SVGAGI. The CDR3 here is CASREGTANTGELFF. The DNA of the CDR3 is TGTGCCAGCAGGGAGGGTACAGCGAACACCGGGGAGCTGTTTTTT.

Ten or more counts support this clonotype. The gene calls are TRBV12-3 or TRBV12-4 and TRBJ2-1, with a weak D call TRBD2 (5 bases). V lost 7 bases, J lost 6 bases, and 16 bases lay in between. The CDR3 contains 14 residues. The CDR3 DNA sequence: TGTGCCAGCACCTTAGGACGGGGTCTCAATGAGCAGTTCTTC. It yields the protein CASTLGRGLNEQFF.

This clonotype was observed many times. V gene TRBV7-8 combines with J gene TRBJ2-3, with no clear D. V lost 1 base, J lost 0 bases, and 14 bases lay in between. The CDR3 consists of 17 residues. Germline CDR1 reads SGHVS; CDR2 reads FQNEAQ. CDR3 sequence reads: CASSLGSQVFSTDTQYF. The DNA of the CDR3 is TGTGCCAGCAGCTTAGGGTCCCAGGTATTCAGCACAGATACGCAGTATTTT. The whole variable domain, remainder taken from reference TRBV7-8 and TRBJ2-3, is GAGVSQSPRYKVAKRGQDVALRCDPISGHVSLFWYQQALGQGPEFLTYFQNEAQLDKSGLPSDRFFAERPEGSVSTLKIQRTQQEDSAVYLCASSLGSQVFSTDTQYFGPGTRLTVL.

J is TRBJ1-5 and V is TRBV7-9; no clear D gene. This CDR3 is built from 14 residues. Looked up from germline, CDR1 is SEHNR and CDR2 is FQNEAQ (reference sequence). V lost 2 bases to trimming and J lost 3 bases, with 8 bases between them. CDR3 loop: CASSLIQDNQPQHF. DNA of the CDR3: TGTGCCAGCAGCTTAATTCAGGACAATCAGCCCCAGCATTTT.

The V gene is TRBV20-1, the J gene TRBJ2-7; 7 positions agree with TRBD1. Germline trimming cut 3 bases from V and 3 bases from J; bases unmatched to any gene: 5. The CDR3 totals 13 residues. The V gene's germline CDR1 is DFQATT and CDR2 SNEGSKA (reference sequence). The CDR3 here is CSARRQGVYEQYV. The CDR3 bases are TGCAGTGCTAGGCGGCAGGGGGTCTACGAGCAGTACGTC.

The chain uses TRBV4-1 and TRBJ2-1; 7 nucleotides line up with TRBD2. This CDR3 spans 13 amino acids. Per the germline V gene, CDR1 is MGHRA and CDR2 is YSYEKL. Trimming at V came to 0 bases and at J to 13 bases, leaving 6 bases not matched to a gene. The CDR3 loop reads CASSQDVSGAQFF. CDR3 nucleotide sequence: TGCGCCAGCAGCCAAGATGTGAGCGGGGCACAGTTCTTC.

In this sample, this clonotype turned up many times. This chain links TRBV12-3 or TRBV12-4 with TRBJ1-1; D is ambiguous. The CDR3 length is 13 residues. Deletions cut 7 bases from V and 3 bases from J, with 12 bases between. CDR3 in DNA: TGTGCCAGCACCCAATACAGCTACACTGAAGCTTTCTTT. Amino acid sequence: CASTQYSYTEAFF.

This clonotype turned up a few times. The genes are TRBV6-5 and TRBJ1-2, with D possibly being TRBD1 (6 bases). The V gene's germline CDR1 is MNHEY and CDR2 SVGAGI. The CDR3 length is 14 residues. Trimming took 2 bases from V and 4 from J, leaving 11 bases between them. CDR3 DNA: TGTGCCAGCAGTTACGGGCCGGGGGCCTATGGCTACACCTTC. Its protein product is CASSYGPGAYGYTF.

The chain joins TRBV7-9 to TRBJ1-1; D is unclear. The CDR3 sequence is 11 residues long. The germline gives CDR1 SEHNR, CDR2 FQNEAQ (reference sequence). Trimming stripped 6 bases from V and 7 bases from J, with 9 bases between. CDR3: CASSRTLEAFF. CDR3 coding DNA: TGTGCCAGCAGTCGGACGCTTGAAGCTTTCTTT. The variable domain in full, with the rest retrieved from reference TRBV7-9 and TRBJ1-1, is DTGVSQNPRHKITKRGQNVTFRCDPISEHNRLYWYRQTLGQGPEFLTYFQNEAQLEKSRLLSDRFSAERPKGSFSTLEIQRTEQGDSAMYLCASSRTLEAFFGQGTRLTVV.

A note on this clonotype: A much larger clonotype is one base distant, so this may be a read error. Here the CDR3 reads CADREGLWGEQFF. The CDR3 nucleotides are TGTGCCGACAGAGAGGGGCTTTGGGGGGAGCAGTTCTTC. The chain combines TRBV7-8 with TRBJ2-1; D possibly matches TRBD1 or TRBD2 (5 bases each). V lost 11 bases and J lost 10, with 21 bases in between. This CDR3 is built from 13 residues. CDR1 SGHVS and CDR2 FQNEAQ come from the germline V gene.

The genes are TRBV20-1 and TRBJ1-4, with D possibly matching TRBD1 (6 bases). The CDR3 consists of 14 residues. CDR1 DFQATT and CDR2 SNEGSKA come from the germline V gene (reference sequence). CDR3 DNA: TGCAGCGCCACCGGGGGCGTCAACCATGAAAAACTGTTTTTT. Translated: CSATGGVNHEKLFF.

In this sample, this clonotype turned up a few times. This sequence joins TRBV9 and TRBJ1-1; D is unclear. The V end lost 3 bases, the J end lost 1 base, and 7 bases lay between the germline ends. CDR3 size: 13 residues. Germline V gene sequence: CDR1 SGDLS, CDR2 YYNGEE. The CDR3: CASSGAKNTEAFF. The CDR3 nucleotides are TGTGCCAGCAGCGGGGCGAAGAACACTGAAGCTTTCTTT. Full variable domain (remainder filled in from reference TRBV9 and TRBJ1-1): DSGVTQTPKHLITATGQRVTLRCSPRSGDLSVYWYQQSLDQGLQFLIQYYNGEERAKGNILERFSAQQFPDLHSELNLSSLELGDSALYFCASSGAKNTEAFFGQGTRLTVV.

Concerning this clonotype itself: An end of the junction differs from the germline gene, which may be a read error. This chain connects TRBV20-1 to TRBJ1-2; unclear D gene. The CDR3 extends over 12 amino acids. The V gene's germline CDR1 is DFQATT and CDR2 SNEGSKA (reference sequence). The CDR3 protein is CSATKFTDRDYF. The CDR3 region has the DNA TGCAGTGCTACCAAATTCACGGACCGGGATTACTTC.

The chain employs TRBV5-6 and TRBJ2-7, with D maybe TRBD1 (6 bases). Per the germline V gene, CDR1 is SGHDT and CDR2 is YYEEEE. V was clipped by 4 bases and J by 5 bases, with 16 bases between them. The CDR3 has 14 residues. CDR3: CASSRQGTRNEQYF. The DNA of the CDR3 is TGTGCCAGCAGCCGCCAGGGGACGAGGAACGAGCAGTACTTC.

The rearrangement joins TRBV7-9 to TRBJ2-5, with 7 bases matching TRBD1. Germline V lookup: CDR1 SEHNR, CDR2 FQNEAQ (reference sequence). J lost 1 base, V lost 3 bases, and 11 bases had no gene match. This CDR3 is 17 amino acids long. This chain's CDR3 is CASSLYPRTGTQETQYF. The CDR3 region has the DNA TGTGCCAGCAGCTTGTACCCCCGGACAGGAACCCAAGAGACCCAGTACTTC.

This clonotype was counted at least ten times. This rearrangement joins TRBV27 to TRBJ2-3; a possible D gene is TRBD1 (5 bases). The germline gives CDR1 MNHEY, CDR2 SMNVEV (reference sequence). The CDR3 has 15 amino acids. V was shortened by 6 bases and J by 1 base, with 14 bases between the two germline ends. CDR3 in DNA: TGTGCCAGCAGCTTACGTAGGGGCGGCACAGATACGCAGTATTTT. It codes for CASSLRRGGTDTQYF.

This clonotype was seen many times. Possible read error: a much larger clone is one base away. The CDR3 nucleotides are TGTGCCAGCAGCTTGTGGAACACTGAAGCTTTCTTT. It specifies CASSLWNTEAFF. The chain couples TRBV7-2 to TRBJ1-1; no definite D call. V shed 3 bases and J shed 1 base, with 3 bases lying between them. The germline gives CDR1 SGHTA, CDR2 FQGNSA. The CDR3 runs 12 residues.

This clonotype came up a few times. This chain joins TRBV24-1 and TRBJ2-2; D is ambiguous. Trimming pared 4 bases from V and 2 bases from J, leaving 7 bases between. The CDR3 runs 14 residues. Germline loops: CDR1 KGHDR, CDR2 SFDVKD. The CDR3 bases are TGTGCCACCAGTGACCTCAGCAACACCGGGGAGCTGTTTTTT. This gives the protein CATSDLSNTGELFF.

This clonotype was counted many times. The rearrangement uses TRBV7-9 and TRBJ1-1; D gene ambiguous. Germline V CDR1 and CDR2: SEHNR, FQNEAQ (reference sequence). The CDR3 loop spans 12 amino acids. V was pared by 2 bases and J by 7 bases, with 8 bases between. The CDR3 nucleotides read TGTGCCAGCAGCTTACTCAGAGATGAAGCTTTCTTT. It codes for CASSLLRDEAFF.

The chain employs TRBV6-2 or TRBV6-3 and TRBJ2-1; 12 bases agree with TRBD2. The germline gives CDR1 MNHEY, CDR2 SVGEGT. With V trimmed by 0 bases and J by 6 bases, 3 bases remained unmatched. The CDR3 runs 16 residues. The CDR3 DNA reads TGTGCCAGCAGTTACTCCGGGACTAGCGGGCGCAATGAGCAGTTCTTC. Encoded protein: CASSYSGTSGRNEQFF.

The J gene is TRBJ2-2, the V gene TRBV24-1; D unclear. V shed 2 bases and J shed 5 bases, with 11 bases lying between them. CDR3 length: 15 amino acids. Germline CDR1 reads KGHDR; CDR2 reads SFDVKD. For the CDR3, the DNA is TGTGCCACCAGTGATTGGGGTGGAGCGACCGGGGAGCTGTTTTTT. Protein sequence: CATSDWGGATGELFF.

Turning to this clonotype: One junction end does not reproduce the germline sequence, and a read error may be involved. The gene calls are TRBV11-3 and TRBJ2-2; 8 nucleotides agree with TRBD2. CDR3 length: 16 residues. The germline V gene has CDR1 SGHNT and CDR2 YENEEA. The CDR3 is CVSSPLAGGNTGELFF. DNA for the CDR3: TGTGTCAGCAGCCCTCTTGCGGGGGGAAACACCGGGGAGCTGTTTTTT.

CDR3: CASSLDSGGPYNEQFF. In DNA, the CDR3 is TGTGCCAGTAGTCTCGATAGCGGGGGCCCCTACAATGAGCAGTTCTTC. This rearrangement joins TRBV19 to TRBJ2-1; 9 bases agree with TRBD2. The CDR3 contains 16 residues. Germline assignment: CDR1 LNHDA and CDR2 SQIVND (reference sequence). V lost 5 bases and J lost 2; bases outside the gene matches: 7.

In its sample, this clonotype was seen many times. CDR3 residues: CASTSVGPGELFF. The CDR3 coding sequence is TGCGCCAGCACCTCGGTGGGTCCCGGGGAGCTGTTTTTT. The rearrangement joins TRBV5-1 to TRBJ2-2; D not certain. CDR3 length: 13 residues. V was pared by 6 bases and J by 6 bases, with 12 bases between. Germline V gene sequence: CDR1 SGHRS, CDR2 YFSETQ.

In the case of this clonotype: Germline and junction disagree at one end, which may indicate a read error. The rearrangement joins TRBV15 to TRBJ1-5, with a weak D call TRBD1 (5 bases). The CDR3 consists of 15 residues. Germline lookup yields CDR1 LNHNV and CDR2 YYDKDF (reference sequence). The CDR3 protein is CVTSLEAGGNQPQHF. In nucleotides, the CDR3 is TGTGTCACCAGCTTGGAGGCGGGGGGTAATCAGCCCCAGCATTTT.